Listed here are 23 T cell receptor beta chains from one sample, sequenced in a study of shared clonotypes between healthy human individuals. The protocol was immunoSEQ multiplex PCR, while the TCRdb copy is restricted to in-frame clones and leaves out a portion. The sample lists roughly 810,000 clones; about 97% were seen once. Selected positively for CCR7 and CD45RO-negative, naive CD8 cells excluded terminally differentiated effector memory CD45RA+ cells. Sequencing was performed on naive CD8+ T cells sorted from blood. The source is a man under 40 in good health.

The chain joins TRBV27 to TRBJ2-5; 7 nucleotides agree with TRBD2. Germline CDR1 and CDR2: MNHEY and SMNVEV (reference sequence). The V segment lost 8 bases and the J segment 1 base; nucleotides outside the gene matches: 13. CDR3 length: 16 residues. CDR3 loop: CASRSHVAGAQETQYF. As DNA, the CDR3 is TGTGCCAGCCGTTCCCATGTCGCGGGAGCCCAAGAGACCCAGTACTTC.

The CDR3, as DNA: TGTGCCAGCAGTGAAGCGCTGAGAGCCTATGGCTACACCTTC. It translates to CASSEALRAYGYTF. The genes are TRBV2 and TRBJ1-2; D is unclear. The germline CDR1 and CDR2 sequences are SNHLY and FYNNEI. The CDR3 is made up of 14 amino acids. Trimming removed 0 bases from V and 4 bases from J, with 9 bases in between. The variable domain in full, completed from reference TRBV2 and TRBJ1-2, reads EPEVTQTPSHQVTQMGQEVILRCVPISNHLYFYWYRQILGQKVEFLVSFYNNEISEKSEIFDDQFSVERPDGSNFTLKIRSTKLEDSAMYFCASSEALRAYGYTFGSGTRLTVV.

The rearrangement links TRBV5-1 to TRBJ1-1; D may be TRBD1 (5 bases). Germline loops: CDR1 SGHRS, CDR2 YFSETQ. The CDR3 length is 16 residues. Trimming left V 0 bases short and J 5 bases short, with 17 bases between. CDR3 sequence (DNA): TGCGCCAGCAGCTTGGTTCAGGTCGGAGAGGGGACTGAAGCTTTCTTT. It codes for CASSLVQVGEGTEAFF.

The gene calls are TRBV2 and TRBJ2-1; possible D gene TRBD1, 5 bases. The CDR3 extends over 13 amino acids. Germline values: CDR1 SNHLY, CDR2 FYNNEI. The V gene lost 8 bases and the J gene lost 5 bases, with 13 bases spanning the gap. CDR3 amino acids: CASDPGQNNEQFF. The CDR3, as DNA: TGTGCCAGCGATCCAGGGCAAAACAATGAGCAGTTCTTC.

The chain carries TRBV7-9 and TRBJ2-7; D might be TRBD1 or TRBD2, each matching 5 bases. This CDR3 region has 15 residues. V lost 2 bases and J 3 bases, leaving 14 bases between the germline ends. Germline CDR1 and CDR2: SEHNR and FQNEAQ (reference sequence). This chain's CDR3 is CASSLPMGTVYEQYF. In DNA, the CDR3 is TGTGCCAGCAGCTTACCAATGGGGACCGTCTACGAGCAGTACTTC.

V and J are TRBV5-4 and TRBJ2-1; 12 bases are a match to TRBD2. Per germline, CDR1 SGHNT and CDR2 YYREEE (reference sequence). The trim removed 5 bases at V and 7 bases at J, leaving 7 bases unmatched. The CDR3 runs to 15 residues. Here the CDR3 DNA reads TGTGCCAGCAGAAGACTAGCGGGAGCAAGGAATGAGCAGTTCTTC. This codes for CASRRLAGARNEQFF.

V gene TRBV18 combines with J gene TRBJ2-3, with 9 bases that match TRBD2. V dropped 4 bases and J dropped 2; count of bases not matched to a gene: 7. The CDR3 runs 16 residues. The germline V gene has CDR1 KGHSH and CDR2 LQKENI. This CDR3 is CASSHLAGVNTDTQYF. The DNA for the CDR3 is TGTGCCAGCTCACACTTAGCGGGAGTCAACACAGATACGCAGTATTTT.

The CDR3 sequence: CASSIPGTANTGELFF. CDR3 DNA: TGTGCCAGTAGTATACCGGGGACCGCGAACACCGGGGAGCTGTTTTTT. The genes are TRBV19 and TRBJ2-2; D may match TRBD1 or TRBD2 (5 bases each). The CDR3 is 16 amino acids. Deletions cut 2 bases from V and 0 bases from J, with 10 bases between. Germline V gene lookup returns CDR1 LNHDA and CDR2 SQIVND (reference sequence).

The V gene is TRBV7-6, the J gene TRBJ2-7; perhaps TRBD1 as D (6 bases). The germline gives CDR1 SGHVS, CDR2 FNYEAQ. Between the trimmed V and J ends, which lost 5 bases and 3 bases, there was a span of 17 bases. This CDR3 is 15 amino acids long. CDR3 amino acids: CASSREDSGRYEQYF. CDR3 DNA sequence: TGTGCCAGCAGCCGCGAGGACAGTGGTCGCTACGAGCAGTACTTC.

The rearrangement uses TRBV11-1 and TRBJ2-3; TRBD2 matches 8 bases. The V segment lost 4 bases and the J segment 2 bases; nucleotides outside the gene matches: 8. This CDR3 comprises 16 residues. The germline V gene has CDR1 SGHAT and CDR2 FQDESV (reference sequence). CDR3 in DNA: TGTGCCAGCAGCTCCCGAGCGGGGGCCGTCACAGATACGCAGTATTTT. Translated, it gives CASSSRAGAVTDTQYF. The entire variable domain, with the rest obtained from reference TRBV11-1 and TRBJ2-3, is as follows: EAEVAQSPRYKITEKSQAVAFWCDPISGHATLYWYRQILGQGPELLVQFQDESVVDDSQLPKDRFSAERLKGVDSTLKIQPAELGDSAMYLCASSSRAGAVTDTQYFGPGTRLTVL.

The chain employs TRBV25-1 and TRBJ2-1; the D is unclear. In germline, CDR1 is MGHDK, CDR2 SYGVNS. V was clipped by 7 bases and J by 0 bases, with 13 bases between them. The length of the CDR3 is 15 residues. This CDR3 reads CASTTAASSYNEQFF. CDR3 nucleotide sequence: TGTGCCAGCACAACAGCAGCGAGCTCCTACAATGAGCAGTTCTTC.

V usage is TRBV21-1 and J usage is TRBJ2-7. TRBV21-1 is an annotated pseudogene. This CDR3 comprises 13 residues. As DNA, the CDR3 is TGTGCCAGCAGCAAAGGAAGGGTCTACGAGCAGTACTTC. Protein: CASSKGRVYEQYF.

This clone was recorded only once. The rearrangement joins TRBV4-3 to TRBJ2-2; a weak D match, TRBD1 (7 bases). CDR1 is LGHNA and CDR2 is YSLEER in the germline V gene. This CDR3 is built from 18 residues. The V gene lost 5 bases and the J gene lost 5 bases, with 24 bases spanning the gap. This CDR3 is CASSTWNAGQPRTGELFF. CDR3 DNA sequence: TGCGCCAGCAGCACCTGGAATGCGGGACAGCCGAGGACCGGGGAGCTGTTTTTT.

The chain is built from TRBV13 and TRBJ2-5; maybe TRBD2 (6 bases). The CDR3 is made up of 15 amino acids. Germline-derived CDR1 and CDR2 are PRHDT and FYEKMQ (reference sequence). V dropped 4 bases and J dropped 5 bases, with 17 bases sitting between them. The CDR3 nucleotides are TGTGCCAGCAGCTCCCTAAGGGAGGAAGATGAGACCCAGTACTTC. As protein: CASSSLREEDETQYF.

This clone occurred once. The chain employs TRBV6-5 and TRBJ2-7; D is perhaps TRBD1 (6 bases). Trimming removed 0 bases at V and 5 bases at J, with 8 bases between. Per germline, CDR1 MNHEY and CDR2 SVGAGI. The CDR3 is 13 amino acids. CDR3 nucleotide sequence: TGTGCCAGCAGTTACTCCGGACAGAACGAGCAGTACTTC. Its translation is CASSYSGQNEQYF.

This chain joins TRBV6-5 and TRBJ1-2; 10 nucleotides line up with TRBD1. The V segment lost 0 bases and the J segment 6 bases; nucleotides outside the gene matches: 4. The CDR3 consists of 15 residues. CDR1 is MNHEY and CDR2 is SVGAGI in the germline V gene. CDR3 nucleotides: TGTGCCAGCAGTTACTCGATAGGGACAGGGGATGGCTACACCTTC. Protein: CASSYSIGTGDGYTF.

The gene calls are TRBV27 and TRBJ2-7; possibly TRBD1 for D (6 bases). V lost 5 bases to trimming and J lost 7 bases, with 15 bases between them. The CDR3 runs to 13 residues. The germline CDR1 and CDR2 sequences are MNHEY and SMNVEV (reference sequence). Here the CDR3 reads CASSRGQPGEQYF. The CDR3 DNA follows: TGTGCCAGCAGTAGAGGACAGCCGGGGGAGCAGTACTTC.

This chain uses TRBV2 with TRBJ2-1; 10 bases are a match to TRBD2. The CDR3 consists of 15 residues. In germline, CDR1 is SNHLY, CDR2 FYNNEI. V trimming: 6 bases; J trimming: 5 bases; junction bases outside the gene matches: 7. The CDR3 DNA reads TGTGCCAGCAGGGTAGCGGGAGGTAAGAACAATGAGCAGTTCTTC. Its protein is CASRVAGGKNNEQFF.

CDR3 DNA: TGTGCCAGCAGCTTAGGCGAGGGGGCGAGCTCCTACGAGCAGTACTTC. Amino acids: CASSLGEGASSYEQYF. V gene TRBV7-9 combines with J gene TRBJ2-7; TRBD1 matches at 7 bases. V dropped 1 base and J dropped 0; count of bases not matched to a gene: 6. Germline V CDR1 and CDR2: SEHNR, FQNEAQ (reference sequence). The CDR3 sequence is 16 residues long.

The V call is TRBV28, the J call TRBJ2-7, with D perhaps TRBD1 (5 bases). Trimming left V 6 bases short and J 0 bases short, with 9 bases between. The CDR3 spans 13 residues. CDR1 is MDHEN, CDR2 SYDVKM, per germline. The CDR3 DNA follows: TGTGCCAGCAGCTCCCAGGGCTCCTACGAGCAGTACTTC. Residues: CASSSQGSYEQYF.

This clone was seen only once. This chain links TRBV5-1 with TRBJ2-3; either TRBD1 or TRBD2 may supply D (5 bases each). The CDR3 consists of 16 residues. Per the germline V gene, CDR1 is SGHRS and CDR2 is YFSETQ. V dropped 2 bases and J dropped 0 bases, with 13 bases sitting between them. The CDR3 here is CASSFPRDASTDTQYF. CDR3 DNA: TGCGCCAGCAGCTTCCCCCGGGACGCTAGCACAGATACGCAGTATTTT.

This clone was recorded only once. This chain connects TRBV11-2 to TRBJ2-5; possibly TRBD1 for D (6 bases). This CDR3 contains 15 residues. V was clipped by 2 bases and J by 4 bases, with 14 bases between them. Per germline, CDR1 SGHAT and CDR2 FQNNGV. The DNA for the CDR3 is TGTGCCAGCAGCTTACCGGCAGGGGCCGGAGAGACCCAGTACTTC. It codes for CASSLPAGAGETQYF. Looking up the rest from reference TRBV11-2 and TRBJ2-5 gives the full variable domain: EAGVAQSPRYKIIEKRQSVAFWCNPISGHATLYWYQQILGQGPKLLIQFQNNGVVDDSQLPKDRFSAERLKGVDSTLKIQPAKLEDSAVYLCASSLPAGAGETQYFGPGTRLLVL.

V is TRBV7-8 and J is TRBJ1-5, with 7 nucleotides matching TRBD1. J gave up 4 bases and V 2 bases, and 14 bases lay outside the gene matches. This CDR3 has 18 amino acids. CDR1 and CDR2 (germline): SGHVS, FQNEAQ. CDR3: CASSLFWEEGARNQPQHF. CDR3 nucleotides: TGTGCCAGCAGCTTATTTTGGGAGGAGGGGGCGAGAAATCAGCCCCAGCATTTT.